These 7 T cell receptor beta chains originate from one sample sequenced in a study of blood T cell repertoires in COVID-19. Profiled with immunoSEQ multiplex PCR; TCRdb holds only in-frame clones, not every one. The data show some 310,000 clones, with nearly 90% seen just once and around 0.98% held by the top ten. Source material: peripheral blood. Source of these receptors: a woman aged 40 to 50 with COVID-19, enrolled during active disease.

The chain recombines TRBV19 with TRBJ1-2, with D maybe TRBD1 (5 bases). The germline gives CDR1 LNHDA, CDR2 SQIVND (reference sequence). Trimming removed 7 bases at V and 8 bases at J, with 11 bases between. The CDR3 covers 11 residues. Here the CDR3 DNA reads TGTGCCAGTAAGGGGATTTTCGGCTACACCTTC. This encodes CASKGIFGYTF.

The J gene is TRBJ2-7, the V gene TRBV6-2 or TRBV6-3; unclear D gene. The CDR3 has 13 residues. Trimming cost V 6 bases and J 2 bases, with 11 bases left between them. CDR1 MNHEY and CDR2 SVGEGT come from the germline V gene. CDR3 in DNA: TGTGCCAGCAGCCCCCGGTCCGCCTACGAGCAGTACTTC. Amino acid sequence: CASSPRSAYEQYF.

The chain joins TRBV27 to TRBJ2-5; TRBD1 aligns across 9 bases. The CDR3 loop spans 19 amino acids. Germline assignment: CDR1 MNHEY and CDR2 SMNVEV (reference sequence). J gave up 5 bases and V 4 bases, and 20 bases lay outside the gene matches. Written as DNA, the CDR3 is TGTGCCAGCAGTTCGCCGGGACAGGGCGTAGGGGTTGGCGGGGAGACCCAGTACTTC. Its protein product is CASSSPGQGVGVGGETQYF.

The chain has TRBV15 and TRBJ1-4, with D perhaps matching TRBD1 (5 bases). V lost 6 bases and J 2 bases, leaving 13 bases between the germline ends. The CDR3 extends over 15 amino acids. CDR1 is LNHNV, CDR2 YYDKDF, per germline (reference sequence). The CDR3: CATSRQLSTNEKLFF. The CDR3 DNA reads TGTGCCACCAGTCGACAGCTCTCTACTAATGAAAAACTGTTTTTT.

The V gene is TRBV20-1, the J gene TRBJ1-1, with TRBD1 identical over 7 bases. The CDR3 extends over 15 amino acids. Trimming at V came to 3 bases and at J to 0 bases, leaving 7 bases not matched to a gene. The germline CDR1 and CDR2 sequences are DFQATT and SNEGSKA (reference sequence). CDR3 nucleotide sequence: TGCAGTGCTAGTGGGGCCAGGGGGATGAACACTGAAGCTTTCTTT. Amino acid sequence: CSASGARGMNTEAFF.

This sequence joins TRBV11-2 and TRBJ2-3; 8 bases map to TRBD2. Germline V gene data show CDR1 as SGHAT and CDR2 as FQNNGV. The CDR3 has 16 amino acids. V gave up 7 bases and J gave up 10 bases; unmatched junction bases: 19. The CDR3 nucleotides read TGTGCCAGCACCGACCAGAGGGCGGGGGGCCGGGGGGCGCAGTATTTT. Protein: CASTDQRAGGRGAQYF.

V gene TRBV28 combines with J gene TRBJ1-6; no reliable D call. This CDR3 is built from 12 residues. Deletions cut 5 bases from V and 7 bases from J, with 6 bases between. Germline V gene lookup returns CDR1 MDHEN and CDR2 SYDVKM. In DNA form, the CDR3 reads TGTGCCAGCAGTCAGGAAAATTCACCCCTCCACTTT. Its protein product is CASSQENSPLHF.